These 4 T cell receptor beta chains were sequenced from one sample in a study of cytomegalovirus exposure and HLA in healthy donors. Vbeta (60) and Jbeta (13) primers were used in the PCR. Method: immunoSEQ multiplex PCR; TCRdb's copy keeps in-frame clones and lacks some. This sample yields approximately 140,000 clones, of which 60% to 85% are seen a single time; roughly 3% belongs to the top ten. Sequenced sample: PBMCs. Every receptor here comes from a male donor in good health and CMV-seronegative.

This chain uses TRBV4-1 with TRBJ2-2; D perhaps matches TRBD2 (5 bases). Trimming shortened V by 4 bases and J by 5 bases, and 17 bases separated the two germline ends. CDR1 and CDR2 from the germline V gene are MGHRA and YSYEKL. CDR3 size: 16 residues. The CDR3 loop reads CASSPLRVDITGELFF. CDR3 sequence (DNA): TGCGCCAGCAGCCCCCTGAGGGTTGACATTACCGGGGAGCTGTTTTTT.

The V and J genes are TRBV2 and TRBJ2-3; 9 bases are a match to TRBD1. Losses at the gene ends were 7 bases for V and 4 bases for J; bases not matched to a gene: 6. CDR3 length: 14 residues. From germline, CDR1 is SNHLY and CDR2 FYNNEI. The CDR3 region is CASKGQGGSDTQYF. CDR3 DNA sequence: TGTGCCAGCAAGGGACAGGGAGGGTCAGATACGCAGTATTTT.

In DNA form, the CDR3 reads TGTGCCAGCAGCTCAGAGCCTAGCGGGGTGGGAGAGACCCAGTACTTC. It translates to CASSSEPSGVGETQYF. The genes are TRBV7-6 and TRBJ2-5, with 9 positions matching TRBD2. CDR1 is SGHVS, CDR2 FNYEAQ, per germline. V shed 4 bases and J 4 bases; nucleotides not matched to a gene: 10. The CDR3 is made up of 16 amino acids.

This clone was detected a few times. This rearrangement joins TRBV2 to TRBJ1-4; 9 nucleotides align to TRBD1. The CDR3 loop spans 18 amino acids. J gave up 0 bases and V 6 bases, and 11 bases lay outside the gene matches. Germline V lookup: CDR1 SNHLY, CDR2 FYNNEI. The CDR3: CASSDPGQGWATNEKLFF. For the CDR3, the DNA is TGTGCCAGCAGCGATCCGGGACAGGGTTGGGCAACTAATGAAAAACTGTTTTTT.